This TCR beta chain was found in a study of vaccination and CD4 T cells after COVID-19. Study at large: In the convalescent cohort, there were six males and four females, two of them Hispanic. Drawing of post-COVID samples took place a median roughly 100 days after diagnosis (range 35 to 161). Collection of post-vaccine samples followed dose two by a median approximately 68 days, spanning a range of 14 to 241. The study's findings and limits: Convalescent patients were relatively few, and early post-infection timepoints were missing.

Time point of the sample: late sampling 161 to 241 days after vaccination in a few convalescent patients. A few counts support this clonotype. Antigen unknown. The CDR3 contains 15 residues. The germline V gene has CDR1 MNHNS and CDR2 SASEGT. V trimming: 3 bases; J trimming: 4 bases; junction bases outside the gene matches: 6. MiXCR, applied by TCRdb to the PCR reads, yields one record per CDR3 protein. This sample has around 30,000 distinct CDR3 sequences, with roughly 50% found just once. The clonotype comes from a human donor who had recovered from COVID-19. Sequenced here: CD4+ T cells from blood, sampled about 7 months after SARS-CoV-2 vaccination. The genes are TRBV6-1 and TRBJ2-1; 7 bases align to TRBD2. The CDR3 sequence: CASSDTGGGYNEQFF. CDR3 bases: TGTGCCAGCAGTGATACGGGAGGCGGGTACAATGAGCAGTTCTTC.